One and the same sample provided the 17 T cell receptor beta chains below, sequenced in a study of blood T cell repertoires in COVID-19. The data were produced by immunoSEQ multiplex PCR, yet TCRdb's version contains in-frame clones alone and is incomplete. The sample lists 20,000 to 30,000 clones; just over 90% were seen once. The specimen sequenced was peripheral blood. The receptor source for this set is a human donor in a cohort sampled during active COVID-19.

This clone was observed a handful of times. The chain combines TRBV18 with TRBJ1-2; maybe TRBD1 (6 bases). Deletions cut 5 bases from V and 2 bases from J, with 15 bases between. The CDR3 has 15 residues. Germline CDR1 KGHSH, CDR2 LQKENI. CDR3 nucleotides: TGTGCCAGCTCATCTACTTGGACAGAAAACTATGGCTACACCTTC. This sequence encodes CASSSTWTENYGYTF.

This chain connects TRBV28 to TRBJ2-1; 8 positions match TRBD2. The CDR3 has 15 amino acids. After removal of 2 bases from V and 5 bases from J, the junction contained 5 bases not matched to a gene. Germline CDR1 and CDR2: MDHEN and SYDVKM. The DNA of the CDR3 is TGTGCCAGCAGTTTAACGGGAGCGGGGGACAATGAGCAGTTCTTC. Amino acids: CASSLTGAGDNEQFF.

The genes are TRBV28 and TRBJ1-2, with 8 bases fitting TRBD1. The CDR3 consists of 14 residues. V shed 5 bases and J 1 base; nucleotides not matched to a gene: 3. CDR1 and CDR2 (germline): MDHEN, SYDVKM. The CDR3 sequence: CASSNRGSNYGYTF. CDR3 sequence (DNA): TGTGCCAGCAGTAACAGGGGGAGTAACTATGGCTACACCTTC.

The chain links TRBV19 to TRBJ2-1; tentatively, D is TRBD2 (6 bases). V was trimmed by 3 bases and J by 7 bases, leaving 19 bases between them. The CDR3 is made up of 16 amino acids. Germline assignment: CDR1 LNHDA and CDR2 SQIVND (reference sequence). The chain's CDR3 is CASSMFGGTSGNEQFF. The CDR3 DNA reads as TGTGCCAGTAGTATGTTCGGCGGGACTTCTGGAAATGAGCAGTTCTTC.

Worth noting for this clone: This sample includes further DNA sequences coding for the same CDR3. The CDR3 loop is CAWSVRGARTDTQYF. The DNA of the CDR3 is TGTGCCTGGAGTGTACGGGGGGCGCGTACAGATACGCAGTATTTT. The chain uses TRBV30 and TRBJ2-3, with a possible D match to TRBD2 (7 bases). V lost 0 bases to trimming and J lost 3 bases, with 13 bases between them. The CDR3 totals 15 residues. CDR1 GTSNPN and CDR2 SVGIG come from the germline V gene (reference sequence).

This sequence joins TRBV4-3 and TRBJ1-6; D unclear. The V gene lost 0 bases and the J gene lost 7 bases, with 13 bases spanning the gap. Germline V lookup: CDR1 LGHNA, CDR2 YSLEER. The CDR3 spans 16 residues. The CDR3 DNA follows: TGCGCCAGCAGCCAAGATCATAGAGGGAACAATTCACCCCTCCACTTT. Translating gives CASSQDHRGNNSPLHF.

CDR3 sequence: CASSSGTSGRSSYNEQFF. DNA for the CDR3: TGTGCCAGCAGTTCCGGGACTAGCGGGAGAAGCTCCTACAATGAGCAGTTCTTC. The rearrangement joins TRBV27 to TRBJ2-1, with 14 nucleotides matching TRBD2. The germline CDR1 and CDR2 sequences are MNHEY and SMNVEV (reference sequence). Unmatched junction bases numbered 5, after V lost 4 bases and J lost 0 bases. This CDR3 is 18 amino acids long.

CDR3 loop: CASSLAVYNEQFF. DNA for the CDR3: TGTGCCAGCAGCTTAGCGGTATACAATGAGCAGTTCTTC. This chain uses TRBV11-2 with TRBJ2-1, with D unresolved. The CDR3 covers 13 residues. V was shortened by 1 base and J by 4 bases, with 5 bases between the two germline ends. Germline V lookup: CDR1 SGHAT, CDR2 FQNNGV.

The rearrangement joins TRBV18 to TRBJ1-1, with no clear D. Deletions cut 2 bases from V and 0 bases from J, with 7 bases between. Germline V gives CDR1 KGHSH, CDR2 LQKENI. The CDR3 is made up of 14 amino acids. In DNA, the CDR3 is TGTGCCAGCTCACCAACCGGGATGAACACTGAAGCTTTCTTT. Protein sequence: CASSPTGMNTEAFF.

CDR3 sequence (DNA): TGTGCCAGCAGCGTAAAGGGGTTTAGCACAGATACGCAGTATTTT. It encodes CASSVKGFSTDTQYF. This chain joins TRBV11-2 and TRBJ2-3; D is possibly TRBD1 (5 bases). The V gene lost 5 bases and the J gene lost 0 bases, with 12 bases spanning the gap. The CDR3 is 15 residues long. Germline loops: CDR1 SGHAT, CDR2 FQNNGV.

The chain links TRBV27 to TRBJ2-7; TRBD2 is a possible D gene (6 bases). This CDR3 has 16 residues. The germline V and J ends were trimmed by 8 bases and 2 bases, with 22 bases remaining between them. CDR1 and CDR2 (germline): MNHEY, SMNVEV (reference sequence). CDR3 in DNA: TGTGCCAGCCGCAAATTCGGGCTAGCGTTTACCTACGAGCAGTACTTC. The encoded protein is CASRKFGLAFTYEQYF.

The V call is TRBV5-1, the J call TRBJ1-4, with 7 bases identical to TRBD1. This CDR3 comprises 16 residues. CDR1 and CDR2 (germline): SGHRS, YFSETQ. The trim removed 7 bases at V and 0 bases at J, leaving 9 bases unmatched. DNA for the CDR3: TGCGCCAGCTCGGTGGGACAGCCGACAACTAATGAAAAACTGTTTTTT. Translation gives CASSVGQPTTNEKLFF.

The chain uses TRBV2 and TRBJ2-7, with TRBD1 matching 10 bases. The CDR3 has 14 amino acids. Germline-derived CDR1 and CDR2 are SNHLY and FYNNEI. J lost 4 bases, V lost 6 bases, and 6 bases had no gene match. CDR3 nucleotides: TGTGCCAGCAGATCCGGGACAGGGGTGTACGAGCAGTACTTC. Translation: CASRSGTGVYEQYF.

This clone has just a few counts. The chain has TRBV5-6 and TRBJ2-7; D is uncertain. CDR1 is SGHDT, CDR2 YYEEEE, per germline. V lost 5 bases and J 4 bases, leaving 7 bases between the germline ends. CDR3 length equals 11 residues. The CDR3 nucleotides read TGTGCCAGCAGTTCGTCGTACGAGCAGTACTTC. It specifies CASSSSYEQYF.

The chain has TRBV5-5 and TRBJ2-6; D is uncertain. V was clipped by 2 bases and J by 0 bases, with 12 bases between them. Germline lookup yields CDR1 SGHKS and CDR2 YYEKEE (reference sequence). CDR3 length equals 17 residues. The CDR3 DNA sequence: TGTGCCAGCAGCTTAGATTCCGAGTTCTCTGGGGCCAACGTCCTGACTTTC. It is translated as CASSLDSEFSGANVLTF.

V and J are TRBV11-2 and TRBJ2-1; D is possibly TRBD1 (6 bases). There are 12 residues in the CDR3. CDR1 and CDR2 (germline): SGHAT, FQNNGV. V dropped 7 bases and J dropped 9 bases, with 13 bases sitting between them. CDR3 region: CASTGTLGEQFF. In nucleotides, the CDR3 is TGTGCCAGCACCGGGACATTAGGTGAGCAGTTCTTC.

This chain joins TRBV30 and TRBJ2-5; 8 nucleotides agree with TRBD1. Germline CDR1 is GTSNPN and CDR2 is SVGIG (reference sequence). With V trimmed by 4 bases and J by 5 bases, 12 bases remained unmatched. The CDR3 is 15 amino acids. In DNA, the CDR3 is TGTGCCTGGATGGGTCAGGACAGGGAGTGGGAGACCCAGTACTTC. This gives the protein CAWMGQDREWETQYF. Full variable domain (missing parts from reference TRBV30 and TRBJ2-5): SQTIHQWPATLVQPVGSPLSLECTVEGTSNPNLYWYRQAAGRGLQLLFYSVGIGQISSEVPQNLSASRPQDRQFILSSKKLLLSDSGFYLCAWMGQDREWETQYFGPGTRLLVL.